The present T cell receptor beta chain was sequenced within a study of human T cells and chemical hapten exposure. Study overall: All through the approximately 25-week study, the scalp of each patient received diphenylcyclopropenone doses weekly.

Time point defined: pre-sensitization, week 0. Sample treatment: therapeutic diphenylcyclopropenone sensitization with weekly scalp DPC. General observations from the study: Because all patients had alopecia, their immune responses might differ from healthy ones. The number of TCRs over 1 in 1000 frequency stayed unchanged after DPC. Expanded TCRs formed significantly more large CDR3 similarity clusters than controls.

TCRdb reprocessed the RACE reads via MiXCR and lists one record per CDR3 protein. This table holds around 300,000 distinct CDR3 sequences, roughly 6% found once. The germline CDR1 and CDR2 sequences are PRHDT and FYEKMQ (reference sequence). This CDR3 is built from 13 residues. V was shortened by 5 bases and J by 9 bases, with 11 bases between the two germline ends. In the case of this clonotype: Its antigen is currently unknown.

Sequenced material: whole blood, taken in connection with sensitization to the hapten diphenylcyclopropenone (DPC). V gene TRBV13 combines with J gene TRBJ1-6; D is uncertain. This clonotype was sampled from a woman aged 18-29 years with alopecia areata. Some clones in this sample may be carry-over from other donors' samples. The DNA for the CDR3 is TGTGCCAGCAGCCCTCTGACCGGTTCACCCCTCCACTTT. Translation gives CASSPLTGSPLHF. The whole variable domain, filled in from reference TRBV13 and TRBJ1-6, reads AAGVIQSPRHLIKEKRETATLKCYPIPRHDTVYWYQQGPGQDPQFLISFYEKMQSDKGSIPDRFSAQQFSDYHSELNMSSLELGDSALYFCASSPLTGSPLHFGNGTRLTVT.